Following are 18 T cell receptor beta chains from one sample sequenced in a study of blood T cell repertoires in COVID-19. The assay was immunoSEQ multiplex PCR, and TCRdb's table has in-frame clones only and misses some. Here the sample spans approximately 330,000 clones, roughly 87% being singletons. What was sequenced was peripheral blood. All receptors derive from a young man with COVID-19, enrolled during active disease.

V gene TRBV5-1 combines with J gene TRBJ1-5; a possible D gene is TRBD1 (6 bases). The CDR3 has 12 amino acids. Trimming pared 2 bases from V and 7 bases from J, leaving 7 bases between. Germline CDR1 is SGHRS and CDR2 is YFSETQ. The CDR3 reads CASSLQGQPQHF. The CDR3 coding sequence is TGCGCCAGCAGCTTACAGGGCCAGCCCCAGCATTTT.

The sample holds a few counts of this clone. The rearrangement joins TRBV5-5 to TRBJ1-5; D gene ambiguous. The CDR3 runs 14 residues. V lost 3 bases and J 4 bases, leaving 11 bases between the germline ends. Germline CDR1 reads SGHKS; CDR2 reads YYEKEE (reference sequence). The CDR3, as DNA: TGTGCCAGCAGCTCCTCGGGAGGGAATCAGCCCCAGCATTTT. Its translation is CASSSSGGNQPQHF.

The V gene is TRBV19, the J gene TRBJ2-1; 9 bases agree with TRBD2. Germline V gene lookup returns CDR1 LNHDA and CDR2 SQIVND (reference sequence). The CDR3 sequence is 17 residues long. J lost 8 bases, V lost 5 bases, and 16 bases had no gene match. The CDR3 DNA reads as TGTGCCAGTAGTGCGGCGGGAGGGGAAGAGCTGGCCCATGAGCAGTTCTTC. Translated, it gives CASSAAGGEELAHEQFF.

The CDR3 sequence is CSVEYSRHHYGYTF. Written as DNA, the CDR3 is TGCAGCGTTGAATACAGTCGCCACCACTATGGCTACACCTTC. The rearrangement uses TRBV29-1 and TRBJ1-2; D call uncertain. CDR1 is SQVTM and CDR2 is ANQGSEA in the germline V gene. Trimming pared 2 bases from V and 3 bases from J, leaving 13 bases between. This CDR3 spans 14 amino acids.

The CDR3 DNA sequence: TGTGCCAGCCTAACTAGCGGAAGCTCCTACGAGCAGTACTTC. Translated: CASLTSGSSYEQYF. The chain recombines TRBV6-6 with TRBJ2-7, with 8 positions matching TRBD2. The germline CDR1 and CDR2 sequences are MNHNY and SVGAGI (reference sequence). This CDR3 spans 14 amino acids. The V and J ends lost 8 bases and 0 bases, in that order; junction bases with no gene match: 6.

The V and J genes are TRBV7-2 and TRBJ2-1; D gene ambiguous. Trimming cost V 2 bases and J 13 bases, with 9 bases left between them. CDR3 size: 11 residues. Germline lookup yields CDR1 SGHTA and CDR2 FQGNSA. CDR3 sequence (DNA): TGTGCCAGCAGCTTACGGCGCGGACAGTTCTTC. This gives the protein CASSLRRGQFF.

This clone was counted once. This chain joins TRBV10-3 and TRBJ2-3; TRBD2 matches at 11 bases. The CDR3 spans 16 residues. The trim removed 0 bases at V and 1 base at J, leaving 0 bases unmatched. Germline CDR1 is ENHRY and CDR2 is SYGVKD. The CDR3 here is CAISESSGRGTDTQYF. The CDR3 region has the DNA TGTGCCATCAGTGAGTCTAGCGGGAGGGGCACAGATACGCAGTATTTT.

The chain uses TRBV7-9 and TRBJ1-1; 8 bases align to TRBD1. Unmatched junction bases numbered 6, after V lost 4 bases and J lost 2 bases. This CDR3 is 15 amino acids long. CDR1 is SEHNR and CDR2 is FQNEAQ in the germline V gene (reference sequence). CDR3 loop: CASSSFGQGNTEAFF. For the CDR3, the DNA is TGTGCCAGCAGCTCCTTCGGACAGGGAAACACTGAAGCTTTCTTT.

The rearrangement uses TRBV19 and TRBJ1-1; TRBD1 agrees at 8 bases. CDR3 length: 14 residues. The V and J ends lost 5 bases and 5 bases, in that order; junction bases with no gene match: 7. The germline CDR1 and CDR2 sequences are LNHDA and SQIVND (reference sequence). The CDR3 sequence: CASSLRTGSTEAFF. CDR3 sequence (DNA): TGTGCCAGTAGTCTCCGGACAGGGAGTACTGAAGCTTTCTTT.

The rearrangement uses TRBV19 and TRBJ2-7; a possible D gene is TRBD2 (6 bases). Looked up from germline, CDR1 is LNHDA and CDR2 is SQIVND (reference sequence). The CDR3 covers 13 residues. Trimming shortened V by 4 bases and J by 7 bases, and 14 bases separated the two germline ends. Written as DNA, the CDR3 is TGTGCCAGTAGTACGGTCAGGGCGGGAGAGCAGTACTTC. Translation gives CASSTVRAGEQYF. The whole variable domain, remainder taken from reference TRBV19 and TRBJ2-7, is DGGITQSPKYLFRKEGQNVTLSCEQNLNHDAMYWYRQDPGQGLRLIYYSQIVNDFQKGDIAEGYSVSREKKESFPLTVTSAQKNPTAFYLCASSTVRAGEQYFGPGTRLTVT.

The rearrangement joins TRBV5-6 to TRBJ2-5, with D possibly TRBD1 on 5 matching bases. The CDR3 covers 14 residues. Germline assignment: CDR1 SGHDT and CDR2 YYEEEE. The V and J ends lost 2 bases and 0 bases respectively, with 8 bases between them. CDR3 residues: CASSFRQHQETQYF. The CDR3 DNA is TGTGCCAGCAGCTTTAGACAGCACCAAGAGACCCAGTACTTC.

This chain uses TRBV6-5 with TRBJ2-3; the D gene is possibly TRBD2 (6 bases). Germline loops: CDR1 MNHEY, CDR2 SVGAGI. The CDR3 is 14 amino acids. V dropped 8 bases and J dropped 1 base, with 13 bases sitting between them. The CDR3, as DNA: TGTGCCAGCGGGAGGACTCTTCGCACAGATACGCAGTATTTT. Amino acids: CASGRTLRTDTQYF.

V gene TRBV6-1 combines with J gene TRBJ1-1, with TRBD1 identical over 9 bases. V was clipped by 3 bases and J by 3 bases; unmatched bases: 8. This CDR3 has 16 amino acids. CDR1 and CDR2 (germline): MNHNS, SASEGT. The CDR3 here is CASSDMDRGRDTEAFF. CDR3 DNA sequence: TGTGCCAGCAGTGACATGGACAGGGGCAGGGACACTGAAGCTTTCTTT.

J is TRBJ2-3 and V is TRBV9; D may be TRBD1 (5 bases). The V gene's germline CDR1 is SGDLS and CDR2 YYNGEE. The V end was cut by 1 base, the J end by 4 bases, with 10 bases between. This CDR3 spans 14 amino acids. CDR3 region: CASSVTQGSDTQYF. DNA for the CDR3: TGTGCCAGCAGCGTAACGCAGGGTTCAGATACGCAGTATTTT.

This chain links TRBV18 with TRBJ2-2; perhaps TRBD2 as D (5 bases). V dropped 6 bases and J dropped 0 bases, with 11 bases sitting between them. Germline V CDR1 and CDR2: KGHSH, LQKENI. The CDR3 length is 15 residues. CDR3 amino acids: CASSPTEANTGELFF. Written as DNA, the CDR3 is TGTGCCAGCTCCCCTACGGAGGCGAACACCGGGGAGCTGTTTTTT.

The rearrangement uses TRBV14 and TRBJ2-3, with 13 bases fitting TRBD2. Germline V gives CDR1 SGHDN, CDR2 FVKESK. The V segment lost 7 bases and the J segment 4 bases; nucleotides outside the gene matches: 8. This CDR3 is 16 amino acids long. The CDR3 loop is CASTPGLAGVADTQYF. CDR3 sequence (DNA): TGTGCCAGCACCCCCGGACTAGCGGGAGTAGCAGATACGCAGTATTTT.

V gene TRBV7-2 combines with J gene TRBJ2-3; possible D gene TRBD2, 5 bases. The CDR3 extends over 14 amino acids. Between the trimmed V and J ends, which lost 4 bases and 4 bases, there was a span of 12 bases. Per germline, CDR1 SGHTA and CDR2 FQGNSA. In DNA form, the CDR3 reads TGTGCCAGCAGCTACCTAGGACTGGCAGATACGCAGTATTTT. Translation gives CASSYLGLADTQYF.

This clone was recorded only once. V is TRBV27 and J is TRBJ2-7, with D perhaps TRBD1 (5 bases). Trimming pared 2 bases from V and 0 bases from J, leaving 11 bases between. The CDR3 loop spans 15 amino acids. Germline CDR1 MNHEY, CDR2 SMNVEV (reference sequence). The CDR3 region is CASSLGRAPSYEQYF. The CDR3 coding sequence is TGTGCCAGCAGTTTAGGCAGGGCCCCCTCCTACGAGCAGTACTTC.